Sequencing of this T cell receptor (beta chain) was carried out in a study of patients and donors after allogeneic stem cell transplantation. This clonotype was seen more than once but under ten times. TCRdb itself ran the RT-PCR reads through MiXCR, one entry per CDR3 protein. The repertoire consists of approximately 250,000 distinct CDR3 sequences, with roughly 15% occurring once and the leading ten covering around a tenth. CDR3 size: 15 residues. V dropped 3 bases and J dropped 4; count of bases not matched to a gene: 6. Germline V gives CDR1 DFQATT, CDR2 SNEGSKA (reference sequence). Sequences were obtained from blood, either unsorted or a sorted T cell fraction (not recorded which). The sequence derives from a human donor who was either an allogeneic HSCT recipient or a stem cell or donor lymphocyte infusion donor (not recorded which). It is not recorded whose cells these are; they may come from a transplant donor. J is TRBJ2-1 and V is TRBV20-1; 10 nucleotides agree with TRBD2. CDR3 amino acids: CSASRTSGRYNEQFF. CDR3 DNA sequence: TGCAGTGCTAGTCGGACTAGCGGAAGGTACAATGAGCAGTTCTTC.